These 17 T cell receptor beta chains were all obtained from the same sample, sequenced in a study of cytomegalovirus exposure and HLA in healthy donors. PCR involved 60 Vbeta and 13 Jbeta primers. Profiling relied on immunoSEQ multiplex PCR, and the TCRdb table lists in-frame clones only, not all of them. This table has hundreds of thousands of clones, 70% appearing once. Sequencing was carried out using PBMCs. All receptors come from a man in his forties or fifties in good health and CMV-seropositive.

The CDR3 loop is CASSTGVAGDQETQYF. The CDR3, as DNA: TGTGCCAGCAGCACCGGGGTAGCGGGGGACCAAGAGACCCAGTACTTC. This rearrangement joins TRBV9 to TRBJ2-5; 9 bases map to TRBD2. The CDR3 is 16 residues long. With 4 bases clipped from V and 0 bases from J, the junction kept 7 bases outside the gene matches. CDR1 is SGDLS and CDR2 is YYNGEE in the germline V gene.

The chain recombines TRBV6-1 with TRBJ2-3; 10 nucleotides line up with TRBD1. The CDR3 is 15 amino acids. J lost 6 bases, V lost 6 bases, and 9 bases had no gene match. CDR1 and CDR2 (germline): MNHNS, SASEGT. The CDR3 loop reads CASRNRGQGPDTQYF. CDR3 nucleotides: TGTGCCAGCAGGAACCGGGGACAGGGGCCCGATACGCAGTATTTT.

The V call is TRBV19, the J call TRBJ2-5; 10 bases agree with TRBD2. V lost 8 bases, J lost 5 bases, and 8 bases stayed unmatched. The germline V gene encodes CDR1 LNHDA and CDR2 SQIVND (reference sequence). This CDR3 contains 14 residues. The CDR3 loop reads CASLGSGGPETQYF. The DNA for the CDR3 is TGTGCCAGTTTGGGTAGCGGGGGGCCGGAGACCCAGTACTTC.

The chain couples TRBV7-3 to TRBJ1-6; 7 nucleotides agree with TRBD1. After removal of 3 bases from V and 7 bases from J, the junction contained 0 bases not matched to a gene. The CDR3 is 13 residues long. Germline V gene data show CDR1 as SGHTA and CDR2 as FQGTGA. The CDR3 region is CASSLTGNSPLHF. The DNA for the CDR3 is TGTGCCAGCAGCTTGACAGGGAATTCACCCCTCCACTTT.

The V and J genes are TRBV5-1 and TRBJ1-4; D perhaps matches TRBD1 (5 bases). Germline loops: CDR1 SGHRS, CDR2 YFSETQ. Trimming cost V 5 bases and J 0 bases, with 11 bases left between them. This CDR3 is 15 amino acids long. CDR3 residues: CASSWGDATNEKLFF. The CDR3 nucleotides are TGCGCCAGCAGTTGGGGGGATGCAACTAATGAAAAACTGTTTTTT.

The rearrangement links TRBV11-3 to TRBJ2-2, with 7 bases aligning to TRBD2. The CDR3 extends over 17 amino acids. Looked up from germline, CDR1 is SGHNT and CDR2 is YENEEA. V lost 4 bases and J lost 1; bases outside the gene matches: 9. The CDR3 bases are TGTGCCAGCAGCTCCGGTCAAGGGAGGGGGAACACCGGGGAGCTGTTTTTT. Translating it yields CASSSGQGRGNTGELFF.

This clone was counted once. The CDR3 DNA reads as TGTGCCAGCATCGCCCATGGGACAGACACTGAAGCTTTCTTT. It yields the protein CASIAHGTDTEAFF. The chain joins TRBV5-4 to TRBJ1-1; 7 bases are a match to TRBD1. V was pared by 6 bases and J by 3 bases, with 8 bases of the junction left unmatched. CDR3 length: 14 amino acids. The V gene's germline CDR1 is SGHNT and CDR2 YYREEE (reference sequence).

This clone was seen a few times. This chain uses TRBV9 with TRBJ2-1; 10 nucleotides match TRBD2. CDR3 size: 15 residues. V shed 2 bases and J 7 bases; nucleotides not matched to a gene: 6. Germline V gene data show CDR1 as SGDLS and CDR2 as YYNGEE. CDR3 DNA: TGTGCCAGCAGCGTCAGCGGGGGGGCGCGAAATGAGCAGTTCTTC. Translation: CASSVSGGARNEQFF.

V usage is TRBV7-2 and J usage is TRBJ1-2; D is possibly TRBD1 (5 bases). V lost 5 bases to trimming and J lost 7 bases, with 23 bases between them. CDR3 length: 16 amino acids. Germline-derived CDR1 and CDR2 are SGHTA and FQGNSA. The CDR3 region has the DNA TGTGCCAGCAGCCCGTCCCCGGACCTCGCAGGGCGTGGCTACACCTTC. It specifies CASSPSPDLAGRGYTF.

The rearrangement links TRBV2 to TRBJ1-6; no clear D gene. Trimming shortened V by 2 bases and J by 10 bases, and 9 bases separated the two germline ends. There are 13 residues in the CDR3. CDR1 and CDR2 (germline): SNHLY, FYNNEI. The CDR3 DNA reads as TGTGCCAGCAGTGAATCCGCAGGCTCACCCCTCCACTTT. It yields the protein CASSESAGSPLHF.

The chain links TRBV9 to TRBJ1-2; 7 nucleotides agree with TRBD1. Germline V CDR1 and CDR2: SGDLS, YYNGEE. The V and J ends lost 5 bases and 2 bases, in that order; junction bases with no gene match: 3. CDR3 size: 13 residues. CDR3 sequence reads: CASSAGGNYGYTF. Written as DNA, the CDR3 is TGTGCCAGCAGTGCAGGGGGAAACTATGGCTACACCTTC.

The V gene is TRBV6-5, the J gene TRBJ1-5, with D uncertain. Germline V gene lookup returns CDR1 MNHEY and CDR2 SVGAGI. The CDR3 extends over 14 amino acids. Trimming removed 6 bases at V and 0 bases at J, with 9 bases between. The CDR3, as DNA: TGTGCCAGCAGGAACCTCGGTAGCAATCAGCCCCAGCATTTT. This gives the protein CASRNLGSNQPQHF.

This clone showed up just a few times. The CDR3 sequence is CASSQDRGQPQHF. In nucleotides, the CDR3 is TGTGCCAGCAGCCAAGATCGAGGACAGCCCCAGCATTTT. This chain connects TRBV4-2 to TRBJ1-5; D gene ambiguous. The CDR3 spans 13 residues. V gave up 0 bases and J gave up 7 bases, with 7 bases separating them. Germline lookup yields CDR1 LGHNA and CDR2 YNFKEQ.

The CDR3 DNA sequence: TGTGCCAGCAGAACAGGGGGTACTAATGAAAAACTGTTTTTT. This encodes CASRTGGTNEKLFF. The chain couples TRBV6-6 to TRBJ1-4; 8 bases fit TRBD1. The CDR3 runs to 14 residues. CDR1 and CDR2 (germline): MNHNY, SVGAGI (reference sequence). Unmatched junction bases numbered 2, after V lost 6 bases and J lost 2 bases.

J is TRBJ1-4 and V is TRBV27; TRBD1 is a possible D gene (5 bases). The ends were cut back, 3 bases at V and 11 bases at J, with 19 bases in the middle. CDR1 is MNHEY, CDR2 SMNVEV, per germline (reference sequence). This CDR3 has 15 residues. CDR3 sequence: CASSLVQGGGWKLFF. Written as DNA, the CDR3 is TGTGCCAGCAGTTTGGTTCAGGGCGGGGGATGGAAACTGTTTTTT.

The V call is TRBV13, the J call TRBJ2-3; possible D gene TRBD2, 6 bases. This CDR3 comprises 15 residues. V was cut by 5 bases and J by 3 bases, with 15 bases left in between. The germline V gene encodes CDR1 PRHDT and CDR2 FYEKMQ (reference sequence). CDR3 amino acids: CASSTRDFVTDTQYF. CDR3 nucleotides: TGTGCCAGCAGCACCAGGGACTTCGTGACAGATACGCAGTATTTT.

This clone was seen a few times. The CDR3 loop reads CASSWTKGNSPLHF. For the CDR3, the DNA is TGTGCCAGCAGTTGGACTAAGGGGAATTCACCCCTCCACTTT. This chain joins TRBV6-5 and TRBJ1-6; TRBD1 might be the D (5 bases). V lost 4 bases, J lost 7 bases, and 11 bases lay in between. Germline lookup yields CDR1 MNHEY and CDR2 SVGAGI. The CDR3 covers 14 residues.